Listed below are T cell receptor beta chains from one sample, sequenced in a study of early stage breast cancer tumors. Libraries were prepared by immunoSEQ multiplex PCR; TCRdb keeps only in-frame clonotypes and omits some of them. This table holds about 72,000 clones, roughly three quarters found once. The sample comprised blood. The receptors were gathered from a person aged 55-75 years with breast cancer. Each CDR3 is given with its conserved first and last residue. Fields, in order: V gene, J gene, D gene, clone size, CDR3 DNA, CDR3 protein. The D gene is left open where the match is weak. Rows give clone size only sometimes, using once, few, many, or a class for an expanded clone.

>TRBV2|TRBJ2-7|NA|few
TGTGCCAGCAGTGATAGACCGTCTAGCCACGAGCAGTACTTC
CASSDRPSSHEQYF
>TRBV30|TRBJ1-3|NA|NA
TGTGCCTGGAGTGTGGGCGGCTCTGGAAACACCATATATTTT
CAWSVGGSGNTIYF
>TRBV5-1|TRBJ2-2|NA|NA
TGCGCCAGCAGCTTGGTTTCCGGGCCCGGGGAGCTGTTTTTT
CASSLVSGPGELFF
>TRBV28|TRBJ1-5|NA|few
TGTGCCAGCAGTTTATGGAGTGGAGGGGGGCTCAATCAGCCCCAGCATTTT
CASSLWSGGGLNQPQHF
>TRBV5-1|TRBJ2-1|TRBD1|NA
TGCGCCAGCAGCCTAGGGACAGGGGACTACAATGAGCAGTTCTTC
CASSLGTGDYNEQFF
>TRBV10-3|TRBJ2-2|NA|NA
TGTGCCATCAGAACACCTCAGGGGATGAGGGCCGGGGAGCTGTTTTTT
CAIRTPQGMRAGELFF
>TRBV2|TRBJ1-2|NA|NA
TGTGCCAGCAGTGAAGAGGGGCAGGGAGGCTACACCTTC
CASSEEGQGGYTF
>TRBV28|TRBJ1-4|TRBD1|NA
TGTGCCAGCAGTTCACAGGGGGCCGATGAAAAACTGTTTTTT
CASSSQGADEKLFF
>TRBV28|TRBJ1-5|NA|few
TGTGCCAGCAGTGGTAATCAGCCCCAGCATTTT
CASSGNQPQHF
>TRBV2|TRBJ1-1|NA|NA
TGTGCCAGCGACCTAGAAAAGGGTGGGATGGCTTTCTTT
CASDLEKGGMAFF
>TRBV5-4|TRBJ2-5|TRBD2|NA
TGTGCCAGCAGCTTGAAGGGAGGGAGGCAAGAGACCCAGTACTTC
CASSLKGGRQETQYF
>TRBV5-1|TRBJ1-2|NA|NA
TGCGCCAGCTCACCCGGCCTGGTCAGCCAGTTCTATGGCTACACCTTC
CASSPGLVSQFYGYTF
>TRBV28|TRBJ2-1|TRBD2|NA
TGTGCCAGCAGCCCACTAGCGGGAGGGCAGTTCTTC
CASSPLAGGQFF
>TRBV5-1|TRBJ1-1|NA|NA
TGCGCCAGCAGCTCCCAGGGCTCAGGAACTGAAGCTTTCTTT
CASSSQGSGTEAFF
>TRBV28|TRBJ2-5|NA|NA
TGTGCCAGCAGTTTCTTTCCTCTTGTGGAGACCCAGTACTTC
CASSFFPLVETQYF
>TRBV9|TRBJ1-6|NA|few
TGTGCCAGCAGCGTAGGGACAAATTCACCCCTCCACTTT
CASSVGTNSPLHF
>TRBV18|TRBJ2-4|TRBD1|NA
TGTGCCAGCTCACCAACAGACAGGGGCTACATTCAGTACTTC
CASSPTDRGYIQYF
>TRBV28|TRBJ2-3|NA|NA
TGTGCTTCGGAGGCCCGCACAGATACGCAGTATTTT
CASEARTDTQYF
>TRBV7-2|TRBJ2-7|NA|NA
TGTGCCAGCAGCCCGGGGTGGGCAGGGGCGGGCGAGCAGTACTTC
CASSPGWAGAGEQYF
>TRBV5-1|TRBJ1-1|NA|NA
TGCGCCAGCACCCGGGACGGTTACACTGAAGCTTTCTTT
CASTRDGYTEAFF
>TRBV7-8|TRBJ2-7|NA|once
TGTGCCAGCAGCTTAGATATAGGAACAGTCTCCTACGAGCAGTACTTC
CASSLDIGTVSYEQYF
>TRBV5-1|TRBJ2-2|TRBD1|NA
TGCGCCAGCAGCCTACCACAGGGGCGGACCGGGGAGCTGTTTTTT
CASSLPQGRTGELFF
>TRBV28|TRBJ1-5|TRBD1|NA
TGTGCCAGCAGTTTTACAGGGGCGGTTCAGCCCCAGCATTTT
CASSFTGAVQPQHF
>TRBV28|TRBJ1-6|TRBD1|NA
TGTGCCAGCAGTCCTTCTGACAGGGGGTGGTCACCCCTCCACTTT
CASSPSDRGWSPLHF
>TRBV5-4|TRBJ2-5|NA|NA
TGTGCCAGCGCCAGAAGGGACTTCCAAGAGACCCAGTACTTC
CASARRDFQETQYF
>TRBV5-1|TRBJ1-5|NA|few
TGCGCCAGCAGCTTGGCCGGCGATCGCAATCAGCCCCAGCATTTT
CASSLAGDRNQPQHF
>TRBV28|TRBJ2-7|TRBD1|NA
TGTGCCAGCAGCTTCCGGGACAGGAGGTACGAGCAGTACTTC
CASSFRDRRYEQYF
>TRBV6-5|TRBJ2-1|NA|NA
TGTGCCAGCAGTTACTTGGCGGGGCCGTCCGGGGAGCAGTTCTTC
CASSYLAGPSGEQFF
>TRBV29-1|TRBJ1-1|NA|NA
TGCAGCGCTAGGACGGATATGAACACTGAAGCTTTCTTT
CSARTDMNTEAFF
>TRBV10-1|TRBJ2-1|NA|few
TGCGCCAGCAGTCTCAGCGGGACACGCATCAATGAGCAGTTCTTC
CASSLSGTRINEQFF
>TRBV18|TRBJ2-7|NA|NA
TGTGCCAGCTCACCAAACCCCCTGGAGCAGTACTTC
CASSPNPLEQYF
>TRBV6-4|TRBJ2-7|TRBD1|once
TGTGCCAGCAGTGCGGGACAGCGCGAAAACTACGAGCAGTACTTC
CASSAGQRENYEQYF
>TRBV29-1|TRBJ1-3|NA|once
TGCAGCGCCACCTGGGGAAACACCATATATTTT
CSATWGNTIYF
>TRBV11-3|TRBJ1-1|NA|few
TGTGCCAGCAGCTTGCTGGGGTTTGACACTGAAGCTTTCTTT
CASSLLGFDTEAFF
>TRBV30|TRBJ1-2|NA|once
TGTGCCTGGAGTGTACGGAGCGCAGCGGGCTACACCTTC
CAWSVRSAAGYTF
>TRBV5-1|TRBJ2-6|TRBD1|NA
TGCGCCAGCAGCTTGAGACAGGGGGACTCTGGGGCCAACGTCCTGACTTTC
CASSLRQGDSGANVLTF